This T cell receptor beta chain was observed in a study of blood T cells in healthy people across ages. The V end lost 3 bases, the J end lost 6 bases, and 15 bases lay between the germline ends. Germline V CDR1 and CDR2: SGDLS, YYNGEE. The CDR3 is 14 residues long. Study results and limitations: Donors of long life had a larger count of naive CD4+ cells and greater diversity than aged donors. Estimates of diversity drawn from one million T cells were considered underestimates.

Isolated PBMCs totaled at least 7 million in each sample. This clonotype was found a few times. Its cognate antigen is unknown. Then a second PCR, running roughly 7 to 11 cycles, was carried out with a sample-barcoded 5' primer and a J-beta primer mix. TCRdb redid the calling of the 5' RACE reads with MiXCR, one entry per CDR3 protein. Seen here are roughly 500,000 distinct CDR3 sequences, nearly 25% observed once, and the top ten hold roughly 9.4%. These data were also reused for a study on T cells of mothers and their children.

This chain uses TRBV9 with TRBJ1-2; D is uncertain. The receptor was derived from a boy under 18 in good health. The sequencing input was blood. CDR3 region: CASSASIEPDGYTF. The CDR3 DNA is TGTGCCAGCAGCGCGTCCATAGAACCAGATGGCTACACCTTC.